This paragraph covers one T cell receptor beta chain sequence. The sample originates from a study of control samples from healthy donors and cancer patients. Sequenced by immunoSEQ multiplex PCR; TCRdb stores in-frame clones only, minus some. The table has about 150,000 clones, roughly 88% seen once. With V trimmed by 3 bases and J by 7 bases, 18 bases remained unmatched. The germline V gene encodes CDR1 SGDLS and CDR2 YYNGEE. The CDR3 has 17 residues. The chain recombines TRBV9 with TRBJ2-5, with 7 bases lining up with TRBD2. This receptor was identified in a young man in good health. The specimen was blood. Here the CDR3 DNA reads TGTGCCAGCAGCGCGGGAGGTTTCGGGGCCGCCGGGGGGACCCAGTACTTC. It codes for CASSAGGFGAAGGTQYF.